This is a list of T cell receptor beta chains from one sample in a study of T cells in Graves' hyperthyroidism and ophthalmopathy. TCRdb independently ran MiXCR on the multiplex PCR reads; one entry per CDR3 protein. This sample has 300,000 to 450,000 distinct CDR3 sequences, with approximately 14% found just once. Specimen: blood. The receptors shown here come from a woman in her late teens or twenties with Graves' hyperthyroidism that later progressed to Graves' ophthalmopathy. Both conserved end residues are part of each CDR3. A D gene is named only where the DNA matches it firmly. Only part of the rows carry a size: once, few, many, or a class if the clone is expanded.

size: many
D: TRBD1
V: TRBV6-2/TRBV6-3
J: TRBJ1-1
DNA: TGTGCCAGCAGTTACTCGATTGGCAGGGGGAAATCGGGTGAAGCTTTCTTT
CDR3: CASSYSIGRGKSGEAFF

size: many
D: TRBD1
V: TRBV18
J: TRBJ1-1
DNA: TGTGCCAGCTCACCCAGACAGGGACGCGACACTGAAGCTTTCTTT
CDR3: CASSPRQGRDTEAFF

size: many
D: .
V: TRBV6-6
J: TRBJ2-7
DNA: TGTGCCAGCAGTTACAAGCCCACCCCCACGGGCGAGCAGTACTTC
CDR3: CASSYKPTPTGEQYF

size: .
D: TRBD1
V: TRBV27
J: TRBJ2-7
DNA: TGTGCCAGCAGTTTATGGGGGACAGGGGACTACGAGCAGTACTTC
CDR3: CASSLWGTGDYEQYF

size: .
D: TRBD2
V: TRBV7-9
J: TRBJ2-1
DNA: TGTGCCAGCAGCTTAGTTTTTAGCGGGAGGGCCCATACCCGAATCACCTACAATGAGCAGTTCTTC
CDR3: CASSLVFSGRAHTRITYNEQFF

size: many
D: .
V: TRBV28
J: TRBJ1-2
DNA: TGTGCCAGCAACTTAGATAGAGCCAGGGCTAACTATGGCTACACCTTC
CDR3: CASNLDRARANYGYTF

size: .
D: TRBD1
V: TRBV5-1
J: TRBJ2-2
DNA: TGCGCCAGCACCCAGGCAGGGGGAACCGGGGAGCTGTTTTTT
CDR3: CASTQAGGTGELFF

size: many
D: .
V: TRBV30
J: TRBJ1-1
DNA: TGTGCCTGGTTTGGGGGCGGTAACACTGAAGCTTTCTTT
CDR3: CAWFGGGNTEAFF

size: few
D: TRBD2
V: TRBV27
J: TRBJ2-7
DNA: TGTGCCAGCAGTCAGGGACTAGCGGGTTTTTACGAGCAGTACTTC
CDR3: CASSQGLAGFYEQYF

size: .
D: TRBD1
V: TRBV19
J: TRBJ1-2
DNA: TGTGCCAGTACCGCCTGGGCAGGGGGCAGGAAAGACTATGGCTACACCTTC
CDR3: CASTAWAGGRKDYGYTF

size: many
D: TRBD2
V: TRBV20-1
J: TRBJ2-7
DNA: TGCAGTGCTAGAGAGCTAGCGGGAGCTTCCTACGAGCAGTACTTC
CDR3: CSARELAGASYEQYF

size: many
D: .
V: TRBV7-2
J: TRBJ2-7
DNA: TGTGCCAGCAGCTCCCTTGGGTGGGGAGGGCAGTACTTC
CDR3: CASSSLGWGGQYF

size: few
D: TRBD1
V: TRBV4-2
J: TRBJ2-1
DNA: TGTGCCAGCAGCCACAAGGGTTGGGACAGGGGGCTGGATGAGCAGTTCTTC
CDR3: CASSHKGWDRGLDEQFF

size: many
D: TRBD2
V: TRBV20-1
J: TRBJ2-3
DNA: TGCAGTGAGGCGACTAGCGGACTCACAGATACGCAGTATTTT
CDR3: CSEATSGLTDTQYF